This T cell receptor beta chain was found in a study of regulatory dendritic cells for organ transplantation. Profiled with immunoSEQ multiplex PCR; TCRdb holds only in-frame clones, not every one. The sample lists around 8,000 clones; about 70% were seen once. CFSE-labeled sorted T cells met regulatory or mature dendritic cells for over 4 days. This CDR3 comprises 18 residues. Germline CDR1 is SQVTM and CDR2 is ANQGSEA. Trimming cost V 0 bases and J 8 bases, with 28 bases left between them. With respect to this clone: The antigen is undetermined.

The rearrangement uses TRBV29-1 and TRBJ1-2; D unresolved. This clonotype originated in a human donor in good health. Sequencing input: memory CD4+ T cells from blood cultured with dendritic cells. Specified subset: CD45RO+ memory T cells. CDR3 protein: CSVEDQVGGYARSGGYTF. Here the CDR3 DNA reads TGCAGCGTTGAAGATCAGGTCGGAGGGTATGCTAGGTCAGGCGGCTACACCTTC. Combining the CDR3 with reference TRBV29-1 and TRBJ1-2 gives the whole variable domain SAVISQKPSRDICQRGTSLTIQCQVDSQVTMMFWYRQQPGQSLTLIATANQGSEATYESGFVIDKFPISRPNLTFSTLTVSNMSPEDSSIYLCSVEDQVGGYARSGGYTFGSGTRLTVV.